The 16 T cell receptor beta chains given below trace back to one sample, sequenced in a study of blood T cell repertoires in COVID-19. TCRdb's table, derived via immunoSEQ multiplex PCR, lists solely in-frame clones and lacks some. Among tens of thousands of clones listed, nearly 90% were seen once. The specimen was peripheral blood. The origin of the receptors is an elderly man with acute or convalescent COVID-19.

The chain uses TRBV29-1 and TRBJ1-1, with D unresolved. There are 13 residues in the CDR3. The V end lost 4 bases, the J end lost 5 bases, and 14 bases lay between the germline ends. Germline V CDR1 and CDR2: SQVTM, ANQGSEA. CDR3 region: CSVVSLGGTEAFF. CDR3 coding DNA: TGCAGCGTTGTAAGTCTAGGAGGAACTGAAGCTTTCTTT.

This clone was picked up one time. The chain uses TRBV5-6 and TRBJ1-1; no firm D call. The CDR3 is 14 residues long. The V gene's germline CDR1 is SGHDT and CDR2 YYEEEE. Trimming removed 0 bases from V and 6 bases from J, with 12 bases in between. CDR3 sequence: CASSLASGSSEAFF. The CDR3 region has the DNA TGTGCCAGCAGCTTGGCCTCCGGGAGCTCTGAAGCTTTCTTT.

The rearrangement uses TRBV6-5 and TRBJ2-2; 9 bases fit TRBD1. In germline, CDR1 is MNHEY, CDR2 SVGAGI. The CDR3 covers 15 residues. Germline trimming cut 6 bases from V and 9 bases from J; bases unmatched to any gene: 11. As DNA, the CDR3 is TGTGCCAGCAGGACCGGGACAGGGAACGTCCGGGAGCTGTTTTTT. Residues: CASRTGTGNVRELFF.

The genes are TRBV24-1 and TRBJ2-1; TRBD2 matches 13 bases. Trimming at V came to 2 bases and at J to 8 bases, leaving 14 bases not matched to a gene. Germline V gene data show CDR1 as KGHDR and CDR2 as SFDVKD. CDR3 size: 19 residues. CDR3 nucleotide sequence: TGTGCCACCAGTGATTCCACCGGACTAGCGGGAGATGGAAGCGATGAGCAGTTCTTC. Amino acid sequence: CATSDSTGLAGDGSDEQFF.

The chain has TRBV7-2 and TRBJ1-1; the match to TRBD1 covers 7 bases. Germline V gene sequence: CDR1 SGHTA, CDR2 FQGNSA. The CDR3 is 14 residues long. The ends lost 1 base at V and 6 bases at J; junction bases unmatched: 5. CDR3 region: CASSLVQGPAEAFF. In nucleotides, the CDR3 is TGTGCCAGCAGCTTAGTACAGGGGCCAGCTGAAGCTTTCTTT. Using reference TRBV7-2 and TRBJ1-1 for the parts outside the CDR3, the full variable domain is GAGVSQSPSNKVTEKGKDVELRCDPISGHTALYWYRQSLGQGLEFLIYFQGNSAPDKSGLPSDRFSAERTGGSVSTLTIQRTQQEDSAVYLCASSLVQGPAEAFFGQGTRLTVV.

The CDR3 DNA is TGCAGTGCTAGTCGCGTTTCTGGAAACACCATATATTTT. This gives the protein CSASRVSGNTIYF. This chain uses TRBV20-1 with TRBJ1-3; D remains unclear. V lost 3 bases and J 1 base, leaving 7 bases between the germline ends. The CDR3 is made up of 13 amino acids. Germline V gene lookup returns CDR1 DFQATT and CDR2 SNEGSKA (reference sequence).

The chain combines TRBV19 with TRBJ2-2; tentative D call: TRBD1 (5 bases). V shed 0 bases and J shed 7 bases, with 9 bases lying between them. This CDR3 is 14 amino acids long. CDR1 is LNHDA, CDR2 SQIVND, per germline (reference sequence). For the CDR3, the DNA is TGTGCCAGTAGTATAGAGGGAAGGGGCGGGGAGCTGTTTTTT. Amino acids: CASSIEGRGGELFF.

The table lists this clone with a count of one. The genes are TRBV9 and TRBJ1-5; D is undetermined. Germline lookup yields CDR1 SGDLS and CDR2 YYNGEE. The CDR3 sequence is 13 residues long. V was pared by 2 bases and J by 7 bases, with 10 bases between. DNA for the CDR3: TGTGCCAGCAGCGTCGACATCGAACAGCCCCAGCATTTT. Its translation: CASSVDIEQPQHF.

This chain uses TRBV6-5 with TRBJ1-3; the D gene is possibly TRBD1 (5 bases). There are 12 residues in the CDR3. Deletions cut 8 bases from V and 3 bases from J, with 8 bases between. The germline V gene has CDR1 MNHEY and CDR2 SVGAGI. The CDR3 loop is CASRGSGNTIYF. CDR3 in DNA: TGTGCCAGCCGGGGGAGTGGAAACACCATATATTTT.

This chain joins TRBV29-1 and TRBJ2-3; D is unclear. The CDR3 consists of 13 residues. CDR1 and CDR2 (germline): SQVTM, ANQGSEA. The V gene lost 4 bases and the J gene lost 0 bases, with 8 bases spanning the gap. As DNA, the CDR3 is TGCAGCGTTGTGGTCAGAAGCACAGATACGCAGTATTTT. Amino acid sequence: CSVVVRSTDTQYF.

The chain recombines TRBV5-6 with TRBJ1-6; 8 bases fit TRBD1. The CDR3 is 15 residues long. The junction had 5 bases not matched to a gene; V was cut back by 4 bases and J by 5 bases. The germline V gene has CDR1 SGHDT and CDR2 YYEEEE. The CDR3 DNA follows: TGTGCCAGCAGCACCCCGGGACAGGATAATTCACCCCTCCACTTT. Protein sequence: CASSTPGQDNSPLHF.

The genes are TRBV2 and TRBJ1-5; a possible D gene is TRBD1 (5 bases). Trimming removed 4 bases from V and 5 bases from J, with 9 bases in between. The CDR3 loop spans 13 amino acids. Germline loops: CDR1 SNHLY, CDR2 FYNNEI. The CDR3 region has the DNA TGTGCCAGCAGTGCGGGGGAGGATCAGCCCCAGCATTTT. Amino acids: CASSAGEDQPQHF.

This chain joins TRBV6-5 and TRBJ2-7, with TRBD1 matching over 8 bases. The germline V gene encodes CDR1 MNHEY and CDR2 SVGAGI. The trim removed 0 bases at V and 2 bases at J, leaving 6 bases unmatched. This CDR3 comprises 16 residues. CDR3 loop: CASSYSGLTGAYEQYF. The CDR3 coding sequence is TGTGCCAGCAGTTACTCGGGGTTGACAGGGGCCTACGAGCAGTACTTC.

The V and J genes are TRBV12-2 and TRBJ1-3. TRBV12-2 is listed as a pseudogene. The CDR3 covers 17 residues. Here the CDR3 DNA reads TGTGCAAGTCGCTTAGGGAGGTCGCGGCGGACCCTAAGCACCATATATTTT. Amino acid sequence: CASRLGRSRRTLSTIYF.

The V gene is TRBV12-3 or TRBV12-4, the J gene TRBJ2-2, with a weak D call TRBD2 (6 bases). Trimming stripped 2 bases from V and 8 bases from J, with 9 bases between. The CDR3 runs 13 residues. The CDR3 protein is CASSLRLVGELFF. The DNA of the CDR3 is TGTGCCAGCAGTTTAAGACTAGTAGGGGAGCTGTTTTTT.

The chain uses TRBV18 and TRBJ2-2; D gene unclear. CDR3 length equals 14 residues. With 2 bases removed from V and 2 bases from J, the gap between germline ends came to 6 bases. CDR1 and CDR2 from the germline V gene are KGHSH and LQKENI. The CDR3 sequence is CASSPGLNTGELFF. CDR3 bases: TGTGCCAGCTCACCAGGCTTAAACACCGGGGAGCTGTTTTTT.